A selection of T cell receptor beta chains follows, all from one sample in a study of blood T cell repertoires in COVID-19. Generated by immunoSEQ multiplex PCR, the TCRdb table keeps only in-frame clones and is missing some. Found here are about 260,000 clones, over 80% of them singletons; the top ten hold over 1.2%. The sequenced sample was peripheral blood. The receptors were sampled from a middle-aged woman who had recovered from COVID-19. The CDR3 runs from the conserved cysteine through the conserved F or W. A D gene is named only where the DNA matches it firmly. Rows may omit the clone size; those that give it use once, few, many or a size class.

V: TRBV6-5; D: TRBD1; size: NA; J: TRBJ1-2; length: 15; DNA: TGTGCCAGCAGAAGGACAGGGGTAGCTAACTATGGCTACACCTTC; CDR3: CASRRTGVANYGYTF
V: TRBV2; D: TRBD1; size: NA; J: TRBJ1-1; length: 14; DNA: TGTGCCAGCAGTCAACAGGGGGCCAACACTGAAGCTTTCTTT; CDR3: CASSQQGANTEAFF
V: TRBV30; D: TRBD1; size: NA; J: TRBJ1-3; length: 19; DNA: TGTGCCTGGAGTTCGCCGTGGACAGGGGGGAGTGTCTATGGAAACACCATATATTTT; CDR3: CAWSSPWTGGSVYGNTIYF
V: TRBV6-5; D: TRBD2; size: NA; J: TRBJ2-3; length: 15; DNA: TGTGCCAGCCGCCTTCGCGGGGGGCCTCCAGATACGCAGTATTTT; CDR3: CASRLRGGPPDTQYF
V: TRBV5-4; D: NA; size: NA; J: TRBJ1-4; length: 17; DNA: TGTGCCAGCAGCTTGGCTGCAGGGTTTGCAACTAATGAAAAACTGTTTTTT; CDR3: CASSLAAGFATNEKLFF
V: TRBV5-5; D: NA; size: NA; J: TRBJ2-2; length: 15; DNA: TGTGCCAGCAGCTTCCGGGACACTTACACCGGGGAGCTGTTTTTT; CDR3: CASSFRDTYTGELFF
V: TRBV27; D: NA; size: NA; J: TRBJ1-2; length: 14; DNA: TGTGCCAGCAGTTTAGGGGGGGGTATCTATGGCTACACCTTC; CDR3: CASSLGGGIYGYTF
V: TRBV9; D: TRBD1; size: NA; J: TRBJ2-4; length: 16; DNA: TGTGCCAGCAGCGCCCGCCAACAAGGGGGCACGGACATTCAGTACTTC; CDR3: CASSARQQGGTDIQYF
V: TRBV19; D: NA; size: few; J: TRBJ1-3; length: 14; DNA: TGTGCCAGTAGTCTCCAGGGGCTTGGAAACACCATATATTTT; CDR3: CASSLQGLGNTIYF
V: TRBV20-1; D: NA; size: NA; J: TRBJ1-2; length: 11; DNA: TGCAGTGCGGACACTTTATATGGCTACACCTTC; CDR3: CSADTLYGYTF
V: TRBV21-1; D: NA; size: NA; J: TRBJ1-2; length: 14; DNA: TGTGCCAGCACCGTAGCCCAGGCCCCGGGAGGCTACACCTTC; CDR3: CASTVAQAPGGYTF
V: TRBV19; D: TRBD1; size: NA; J: TRBJ1-1; length: 17; DNA: TGTGCCAGTAGTATAGATCTCCCAGGGGGCGCGATCGCTGAAGCTTTCTTT; CDR3: CASSIDLPGGAIAEAFF
V: TRBV15; D: TRBD2; size: few; J: TRBJ2-1; length: 16; DNA: TGTGCCACCAGCAGAGACCCCCCGGGACTACACAATGAGCAGTTCTTC; CDR3: CATSRDPPGLHNEQFF
V: TRBV27; D: TRBD1; size: NA; J: TRBJ2-1; length: 15; DNA: TGTGCCAGCATTCACAGGGGGCAGCAGTACAATGAGCAGTTCTTC; CDR3: CASIHRGQQYNEQFF
V: TRBV7-9; D: TRBD2; size: NA; J: TRBJ2-5; length: 15; DNA: TGTGCCAGCAGCTTACAGTCTAGCGGGGAAGAGACCCAGTACTTC; CDR3: CASSLQSSGEETQYF
V: TRBV6-2/TRBV6-3; D: TRBD1; size: NA; J: TRBJ1-1; length: 18; DNA: TGTGCCAGCAGTTACCCGTCCGGGACAGGGATCATGAACACTGAAGCTTTCTTT; CDR3: CASSYPSGTGIMNTEAFF
V: TRBV30; D: NA; size: NA; J: TRBJ1-1; length: 13; DNA: TGTGCCTTGACTGGCGTAATGAACACTGAAGCTTTCTTT; CDR3: CALTGVMNTEAFF
V: TRBV11-2; D: TRBD1; size: NA; J: TRBJ1-1; length: 13; DNA: TGTGCCAGCAGCTTAACGACAGGGTCCAAAGCTTTCTTT; CDR3: CASSLTTGSKAFF
V: TRBV12-3/TRBV12-4; D: NA; size: NA; J: TRBJ2-5; length: 12; DNA: TGTGCCAGCAGTAGTACAGGGGAGACCCAGTACTTC; CDR3: CASSSTGETQYF
V: TRBV4-1; D: NA; size: NA; J: TRBJ1-4; length: 15; DNA: TGCGCCAGCAGCCAGTCACAGGCTCCTAATGAAAAACTGTTTTTT; CDR3: CASSQSQAPNEKLFF
V: TRBV2; D: NA; size: NA; J: TRBJ2-5; length: 13; DNA: TGTGCCAGCAAAGGCGGGTACCAAGAGACCCAGTACTTC; CDR3: CASKGGYQETQYF
V: TRBV9; D: TRBD2; size: NA; J: TRBJ2-1; length: 16; DNA: TGTGCCAGCAGCGTAGATCTCGCGGGGGGAACCGATGAGCAGTTCTTC; CDR3: CASSVDLAGGTDEQFF
V: TRBV2; D: NA; size: NA; J: TRBJ1-3; length: 15; DNA: TGTGCCAGCAGTGAGGCTCGGGGTACTGGAAACACCATATATTTT; CDR3: CASSEARGTGNTIYF
V: TRBV19; D: TRBD2; size: NA; J: TRBJ2-2; length: 14; DNA: TGTGCCAGTAGTCCGAAGGGACTATCAATGGAGCTGTTTTTT; CDR3: CASSPKGLSMELFF
V: TRBV5-5; D: NA; size: NA; J: TRBJ1-1; length: 13; DNA: TGTGCCAGCAGCTTGGCAGGAAACACTGAAGCTTTCTTT; CDR3: CASSLAGNTEAFF
V: TRBV6-6; D: NA; size: NA; J: TRBJ1-5; length: 15; DNA: TGTGCCAGCAGTTACTCGAGCCAGGGTAATCAGCCCCAGCATTTT; CDR3: CASSYSSQGNQPQHF
V: TRBV5-1; D: NA; size: NA; J: TRBJ1-1; length: 14; DNA: TGCGCCAGCAGCTTATTGGGGGCGAACACTGAAGCTTTCTTT; CDR3: CASSLLGANTEAFF
V: TRBV2; D: NA; size: NA; J: TRBJ2-2; length: 12; DNA: TGTGCCAGCACGACGGGGGCCGGGGAGCTGTTTTTT; CDR3: CASTTGAGELFF
V: TRBV3-1/TRBV3-2; D: TRBD1; size: once; J: TRBJ1-2; length: 14; DNA: TGTGCCAGCAGCCAGGGACAGGGGCCTTACGGCTACACCTTC; CDR3: CASSQGQGPYGYTF
V: TRBV11-2; D: NA; size: NA; J: TRBJ2-2; length: 14; DNA: TGTGCCAGCAGCTTATCTGGGGCGGCCGGGGAGCTGTTTTTT; CDR3: CASSLSGAAGELFF
V: TRBV11-2; D: TRBD1; size: NA; J: TRBJ2-7; length: 16; DNA: TGTGCCAGCAGCGTCGAAACCGGGACAGGACTCGTCGAGCAGTACTTC; CDR3: CASSVETGTGLVEQYF
V: TRBV14; D: NA; size: NA; J: TRBJ1-2; length: 13; DNA: TGTGCCAGCAGCTACCATACTAGGGCTGGCTACACCTTC; CDR3: CASSYHTRAGYTF
V: TRBV14; D: NA; size: NA; J: TRBJ1-2; length: 15; DNA: TGTGCCAGCAGCCAAGTTCAGGGGCTAAACTATGGCTACACCTTC; CDR3: CASSQVQGLNYGYTF
V: TRBV3-1/TRBV3-2; D: NA; size: NA; J: TRBJ2-7; length: 11; DNA: TGTGCCAGCAGCCAGGGAGACGAGCAGTACTTC; CDR3: CASSQGDEQYF
V: TRBV18; D: NA; size: NA; J: TRBJ1-4; length: 16; DNA: TGTGCCAGCTCACGAGGGATGGCGGCAACTAATGAAAAACTGTTTTTT; CDR3: CASSRGMAATNEKLFF
V: TRBV18; D: TRBD2; size: NA; J: TRBJ2-7; length: 14; DNA: TGTGCCAGCTCACCCAGCGGGGGGACCTACGAGCAGTACTTC; CDR3: CASSPSGGTYEQYF
V: TRBV10-3; D: TRBD1; size: NA; J: TRBJ2-5; length: 16; DNA: TGTGCCATCAGCCAGCCGGGACAGCTATACCAAGAGACCCAGTACTTC; CDR3: CAISQPGQLYQETQYF
V: TRBV15; D: NA; size: NA; J: TRBJ1-4; length: 16; DNA: TGTGCCACCAGCAACCTCACGGGGAGGGGTAATGAAAAACTGTTTTTT; CDR3: CATSNLTGRGNEKLFF
V: TRBV13; D: TRBD1; size: NA; J: TRBJ1-2; length: 15; DNA: TGTGCCAGCAGCACACCAGGGGGCCTTGGCTATGGCTACACCTTC; CDR3: CASSTPGGLGYGYTF
V: TRBV15; D: TRBD2; size: NA; J: TRBJ2-1; length: 17; DNA: TGTGCCACCAGCGGGTGGACTAGCGGGGGCCTCTACAATGAGCAGTTCTTC; CDR3: CATSGWTSGGLYNEQFF
V: TRBV11-2; D: TRBD2; size: NA; J: TRBJ2-5; length: 15; DNA: TGTGCCAGCAGCTTAGGTCCGGGGGGGCCAGAGACCCAGTACTTC; CDR3: CASSLGPGGPETQYF